The next 8 T cell receptor beta chains were all read from a single sample in a study of T cells in Graves' hyperthyroidism and ophthalmopathy. Amplification targeted TCR beta CDR3 regions from RNA transcripts. The HTBI primer set was used in a first-round RT-PCR of the TCR CDR3. TCRdb itself ran the multiplex PCR reads through MiXCR, one entry per CDR3 protein. This table holds under 750,000 distinct CDR3 sequences, roughly a sixth found once. Material for sequencing was blood. These receptor sequences come from a woman in her forties or fifties with Graves' hyperthyroidism that later progressed to Graves' ophthalmopathy.

V is TRBV2 and J is TRBJ2-2; no reliable D call. Trimming took 9 bases from V and 6 from J, leaving 11 bases between them. Germline loops: CDR1 SNHLY, CDR2 FYNNEI. The CDR3 covers 12 residues. CDR3 bases: TGTGCCAGGAGACATTTTTCCGGGGAGCTGTTTTTT. Protein sequence: CARRHFSGELFF.

V and J are TRBV7-9 and TRBJ2-2, with a possible D match to TRBD2 (6 bases). This CDR3 comprises 15 residues. Trimming shortened V by 3 bases and J by 3 bases, and 11 bases separated the two germline ends. The germline V gene has CDR1 SEHNR and CDR2 FQNEAQ (reference sequence). This CDR3 reads CASSFTQRDTGELFF. In DNA form, the CDR3 reads TGTGCCAGCAGCTTTACCCAGCGGGACACCGGGGAGCTGTTTTTT.

The chain uses TRBV12-3 or TRBV12-4 and TRBJ2-5, with D uncertain. With 2 bases removed from V and 2 bases from J, the gap between germline ends came to 9 bases. The CDR3 length is 14 residues. The CDR3 here is CASSLLNGQETQYF. The CDR3 bases are TGTGCCAGCAGTTTACTGAACGGGCAAGAGACCCAGTACTTC.

J is TRBJ1-4 and V is TRBV3-1; 7 nucleotides agree with TRBD1. This CDR3 spans 17 amino acids. V was clipped by 4 bases and J by 7 bases; unmatched bases: 15. Germline V gives CDR1 LGHDT, CDR2 YNNKEL (reference sequence). CDR3 coding DNA: TGTGCCAGCAGCCTCCAGGGGAGGGGGCAGAGTAGTGAAAAACTGTTTTTT. It is translated as CASSLQGRGQSSEKLFF.

This clonotype has a single count. The chain employs TRBV20-1 and TRBJ2-4, with D possibly matching TRBD1 (7 bases). The CDR3 loop spans 15 amino acids. Germline loops: CDR1 DFQATT, CDR2 SNEGSKA (reference sequence). V was trimmed by 5 bases and J by 4 bases, leaving 18 bases between them. This CDR3 is CSARPPQGGKNIQYF. For the CDR3, the DNA is TGCAGTGCTCGACCACCCCAGGGGGGAAAAAACATTCAGTACTTC.

This clonotype was seen more than once but under ten times. CDR3 amino acids: CSANPGAMGYTF. As DNA, the CDR3 is TGCAGTGCTAACCCAGGGGCTATGGGCTACACCTTC. This chain joins TRBV20-1 and TRBJ1-2; D might be TRBD1 (6 bases). From germline, CDR1 is DFQATT and CDR2 SNEGSKA (reference sequence). The V gene lost 4 bases and the J gene lost 8 bases, with 14 bases spanning the gap. The length of the CDR3 is 12 residues.

This clonotype was picked up many times. The chain couples TRBV28 to TRBJ2-7, with 7 bases identical to TRBD1. This CDR3 region has 14 residues. CDR1 is MDHEN, CDR2 SYDVKM, per germline. J gave up 5 bases and V 2 bases, and 6 bases lay outside the gene matches. The CDR3: CASSLDRAVHEQYF. CDR3 bases: TGTGCCAGCAGTTTAGACAGGGCCGTCCACGAGCAGTACTTC.

The chain is built from TRBV4-1 and TRBJ1-4; the D gene is possibly TRBD1 (5 bases). The CDR3 length is 16 residues. CDR1 is MGHRA and CDR2 is YSYEKL in the germline V gene. The V end was cut by 3 bases, the J end by 4 bases, with 15 bases between. The CDR3 spells CASSQAIYRINEKLFF. As DNA, the CDR3 is TGCGCCAGCAGCCAGGCCATCTACAGGATTAATGAAAAACTGTTTTTT.